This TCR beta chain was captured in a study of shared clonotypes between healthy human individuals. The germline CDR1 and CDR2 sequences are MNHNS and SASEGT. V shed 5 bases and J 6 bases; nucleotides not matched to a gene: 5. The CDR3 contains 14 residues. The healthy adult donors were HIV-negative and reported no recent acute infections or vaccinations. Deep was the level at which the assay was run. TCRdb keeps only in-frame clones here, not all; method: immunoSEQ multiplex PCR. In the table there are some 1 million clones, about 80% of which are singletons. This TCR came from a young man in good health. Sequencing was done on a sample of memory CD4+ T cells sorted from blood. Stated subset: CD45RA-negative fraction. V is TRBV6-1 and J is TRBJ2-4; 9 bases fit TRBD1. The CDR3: CASSTGQGLNIQYF. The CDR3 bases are TGTGCCAGCAGTACGGGACAGGGTTTAAACATTCAGTACTTC.